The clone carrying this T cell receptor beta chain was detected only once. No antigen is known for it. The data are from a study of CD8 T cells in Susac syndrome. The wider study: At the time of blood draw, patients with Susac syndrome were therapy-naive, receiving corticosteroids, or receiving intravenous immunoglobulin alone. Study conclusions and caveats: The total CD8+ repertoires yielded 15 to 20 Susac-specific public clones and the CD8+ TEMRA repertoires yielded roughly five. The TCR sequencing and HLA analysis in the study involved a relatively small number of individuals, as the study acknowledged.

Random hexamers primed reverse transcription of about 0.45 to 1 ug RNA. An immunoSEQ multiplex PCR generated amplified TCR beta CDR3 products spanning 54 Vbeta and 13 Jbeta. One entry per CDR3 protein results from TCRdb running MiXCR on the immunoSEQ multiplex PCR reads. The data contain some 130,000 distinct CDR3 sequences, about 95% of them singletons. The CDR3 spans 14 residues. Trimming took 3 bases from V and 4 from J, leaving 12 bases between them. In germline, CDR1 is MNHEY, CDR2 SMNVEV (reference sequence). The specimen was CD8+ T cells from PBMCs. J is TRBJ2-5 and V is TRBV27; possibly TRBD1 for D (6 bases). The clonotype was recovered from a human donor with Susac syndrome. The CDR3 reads CASSLTGQGETQYF. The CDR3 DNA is TGTGCCAGCAGTTTGACAGGCCAGGGAGAGACCCAGTACTTC.